Listed below are T cell receptor beta chains from one sample, sequenced in a study of cytomegalovirus exposure and HLA in healthy donors. Libraries were prepared by immunoSEQ multiplex PCR; TCRdb keeps only in-frame clonotypes and omits some of them. The sample yields more than 130,000 clones, roughly 76% seen once. The sequenced sample was PBMCs. The receptor set was obtained from a human donor in good health. The CDR3 runs from the conserved cysteine through the conserved F or W. The D gene is left open where the match is weak. Expanded clones are given a class, and other clones once, few, many or no size at all.

v_gene,abundance,j_gene,d_gene,len,CDR3nt,CDR3aa
TRBV28,.,TRBJ2-1,.,14,TGTGCCAGCAGTTTCGCGGCTACCTACAATGAGCAGTTCTTC,CASSFAATYNEQFF
TRBV7-2,.,TRBJ2-5,.,13,TGTGCCAGCAGCTCCATGGAGGGGGGGGCCCAGTACTTC,CASSSMEGGAQYF
TRBV28,.,TRBJ2-1,TRBD2,15,TGTGCCAGCAGTTTATCTAGCGGGAGAAGGAATGAGCAGTTCTTC,CASSLSSGRRNEQFF
TRBV5-1,.,TRBJ2-1,.,15,TGCGCCAGCAGCTTGGAGGCTAGCAGGTACAATGAGCAGTTCTTC,CASSLEASRYNEQFF
TRBV6-1,once,TRBJ2-3,.,14,TGTGCCAGCAGCTTGGTAGCGGGCACAGATACGCAGTATTTT,CASSLVAGTDTQYF
TRBV6-5,.,TRBJ1-2,.,12,TGTGCCAGCAGTACAACAGGGTATGGCTACACCTTC,CASSTTGYGYTF
TRBV11-2,.,TRBJ2-7,.,13,TGTGCCAGCAGCTCGGAGACTGGCTACGAGCAGTACTTC,CASSSETGYEQYF
TRBV19,.,TRBJ1-2,.,12,TGTGCCAGTAGTGCTCGGGAGGGGAGCTACACCTTC,CASSAREGSYTF
TRBV5-4,.,TRBJ2-6,.,15,TGTGCCAGCAGTCCAGGGTTCTCTGGGGCCAACGTCCTGACTTTC,CASSPGFSGANVLTF
TRBV10-2,.,TRBJ1-5,.,16,TGCGCCAGCAGTGATCTCCGGGGATATAGCAATCAGCCCCAGCATTTT,CASSDLRGYSNQPQHF
TRBV2,.,TRBJ2-7,TRBD2,16,TGTGCCAGCAGGGGAGGACTAGCGGGGAGCTCCTACGAGCAGTACTTC,CASRGGLAGSSYEQYF
TRBV5-1,.,TRBJ1-2,.,13,TGCGCCAGCAGCCTCCCGACAGGCAATGGCTACACCTTC,CASSLPTGNGYTF
TRBV28,.,TRBJ2-7,TRBD2,18,TGTGCCAGCAGTTTGAATTGGGGGACTAGCGGGGGAGGACGCGAGCAGTACTTC,CASSLNWGTSGGGREQYF
TRBV7-8,.,TRBJ1-3,TRBD1,16,TGTGCCAGCAGCTTATCCGCGGGACAGGGCGGGAACACCATATATTTT,CASSLSAGQGGNTIYF
TRBV7-9,.,TRBJ2-7,.,11,TGTGCCAGCAGCCTATCGGGCGAGCAGTACTTC,CASSLSGEQYF
TRBV6-1,few,TRBJ2-1,.,13,TGTGCCAGCAAGTCGGGAGTTTGGAATGAGCAGTTCTTC,CASKSGVWNEQFF
TRBV2,few,TRBJ1-2,.,12,TGTGCCAGCAGCGTAAATAACTATGGCTACACCTTC,CASSVNNYGYTF
TRBV9,once,TRBJ1-2,TRBD1,14,TGTGCCAGCAGCACCCGGGACAGAGCGAGTGGCTACACCTTC,CASSTRDRASGYTF
TRBV4-2,.,TRBJ1-5,TRBD1,17,TGTGCCAGCAGCCAAGATTTAGCGGGACAGGGGAAACAGCCCCAGCATTTT,CASSQDLAGQGKQPQHF
TRBV13,.,TRBJ2-3,TRBD2,16,TGTGCCAGCAGCTGGAGCAGCGGGGGAGGGACAGATACGCAGTATTTT,CASSWSSGGGTDTQYF
TRBV29-1,.,TRBJ2-1,TRBD2,12,TGCACCATAGCGGGCCTCTACAATGAGCAGTTCTTC,CTIAGLYNEQFF
TRBV10-2,.,TRBJ1-5,TRBD1,13,TGCGCCAGCAGACAACAGGGGGATCAGCCCCAGCATTTT,CASRQQGDQPQHF
TRBV27,.,TRBJ2-2,.,14,TGTGCCAGCAGTTTATCTCCTTCGGTCGGGGAGCTGTTTTTT,CASSLSPSVGELFF
TRBV19,once,TRBJ1-4,.,13,TGTGCCAGCCGGACCGGGGGAAATGAAAAACTGTTTTTT,CASRTGGNEKLFF
TRBV2,.,TRBJ2-7,.,15,TGTGCCAGCAGTGAAGGGAGCGGAGGTTTCTACGAGCAGTACTTC,CASSEGSGGFYEQYF
TRBV11-2,.,TRBJ2-2,.,14,TGTGCCAGCAGCCGACAGTTCGTTGTCGGGGAGCTGTTTTTT,CASSRQFVVGELFF
TRBV9,few,TRBJ2-2,TRBD2,19,TGTGCCAGCAGCTCCCGGCTAGCGGGAGGGCCATTGGGCACCGGGGAGCTGTTTTTT,CASSSRLAGGPLGTGELFF
TRBV10-3,.,TRBJ1-1,TRBD1,13,TGTGCCATCAGTGAGACGACAGGGACTGAAGCTTTCTTT,CAISETTGTEAFF
TRBV18,.,TRBJ1-2,TRBD1,17,TGTGCCAGCTCACCACTCTACGGGACAGGAACTAACTATGGCTACACCTTC,CASSPLYGTGTNYGYTF
TRBV13,.,TRBJ2-7,TRBD1,16,TGTGCCAGCAGCTTATTCATGGGGCAGGGGGCTTACGAGCAGTACTTC,CASSLFMGQGAYEQYF
TRBV9,.,TRBJ1-1,TRBD1,13,TGTGCCAGCAGCGCCGAAGGACAGGGGCAAGCTTTCTTT,CASSAEGQGQAFF
TRBV5-4,.,TRBJ2-1,TRBD1,17,TGTGCCAGCAGCTTGGAACCGGGACAGGGCCTTTCGCGGGGGCAGTTCTTC,CASSLEPGQGLSRGQFF
TRBV6-1,few,TRBJ2-7,TRBD1,11,TGTGCCACCGACAGGGGATTAGAGCAGTACTTC,CATDRGLEQYF
TRBV4-1,.,TRBJ2-7,.,16,TGCGCCAGCAGCCAAGCCCCGAGGGGGGGCTTGTGGGAGCAGTACTTC,CASSQAPRGGLWEQYF
TRBV6-1,.,TRBJ2-7,.,13,TGTGCCAGCACCAGGACAGATCTTTACGAGCAGTACTTC,CASTRTDLYEQYF
TRBV14,.,TRBJ1-1,.,12,TGTGCCAGCAGTCTAGGCACCGTTGAAGCTTTCTTT,CASSLGTVEAFF
TRBV4-1,.,TRBJ1-4,.,14,TGCGCCAGCAGCCAAGACCAGGGGCGGGAAAAACTGTTTTTT,CASSQDQGREKLFF